The sequence of this T cell receptor (beta chain) was determined in a study of OX40 agonist ivuxolimab in advanced cancers. With regard to the full study: Ivuxolimab was a fully human IgG2 agonistic monoclonal antibody targeting the costimulatory receptor OX40 (CD134). Intravenous ivuxolimab was administered to patients every 2 weeks at six dose levels: 0.01, 0.1, 0.3, 1.5, 3 and 10 mg/kg. Among the approximately 50 dose-escalation patients, around 19 had hepatocellular carcinoma, around 15 melanoma, 9 renal cell carcinoma and 9 head and neck cancer. The dose-escalation cohort was roughly 80% male with a mean age of about 60 years, ranging from roughly 23 to 85. Patients were allowed to have had prior anti-PD-1, anti-PD-L1 or anti-CTLA-4 therapy, and 40% of the dose-escalation patients had previously received checkpoint inhibitors. Partial responses were achieved by three dose-escalation patients, of whom one had hepatocellular carcinoma and two had cutaneous melanoma. Peripheral TCRbeta sequencing aimed to test whether ivuxolimab altered TCR sequence diversity and caused clonal T-cell expansion. The paper covers the monotherapy dose-escalation part of the phase I ivuxolimab trial, which included N of about 51 patients. The paper's findings and limits, for the study overall: Low levels of normalized T-cell clonal expansion were also shown by some nonresponding patients. After ivuxolimab, expanded clones were on average more numerous among CD8+ T cells than among CD4+ T cells. In partial responders in the 0.1-3.0 mg/kg groups, normalized peripheral clonal expansion was found to be among the lowest, especially among CD8+ T cells. Antigen specificity was not determined for the clonally expanded peripheral T cells. At doses from 0.1 to 3.0 mg/kg, clonal expansion was seen in both CD4+ and CD8+ blood T cells between baseline and week 6.

Regarding this clone: No cognate antigen has been identified for it. Per-base quality was not reported, and no clone a single base away is much larger than it.

Between the V and J ends, shortened by 0 bases and 4 bases respectively, the junction contains 9 bases. According to the germline V gene, CDR1 reads SGHAT and CDR2 reads FQNNGV. The CDR3 covers 15 residues, taking in both the cysteine and the phenylalanine. CDR3 DNA is the only sequence kept; it has 45 bases, read in frame from the first base. Genomic DNA was isolated from the sorted cells so that the TCRbeta CDR3 region could be sequenced. TCRbeta CDR3 regions were sequenced using the immunoSEQ Assay. TCRdb stores this immuneACCESS table with in-frame sequences only. Part of the clones is absent; in the studies checked, under half of the shortfall reflects unresolved V genes, and no reason is known for the rest. The sample records tens of thousands of clones, around 90% of which are singletons. The ten largest clones take up approximately 1.4% of the sample. Patients with autoimmune disease history or receiving systemic immunosuppression were excluded from the trial. Peripheral blood for TCR sequencing was collected from all dose cohorts at baseline, on cycle 4 day 1, and on cycle 7 day 1. The samples were drawn from a first-in-human, open-label, multicenter phase I dose-escalation trial of ivuxolimab. Adults with locally advanced or metastatic melanoma, renal cell, hepatocellular, or head and neck squamous cell carcinoma were enrolled in the trial. Before TCR sequencing, CD4+ T cells and CD8+ T cells from peripheral blood were sorted into separate populations.

This specimen consisted of CD4+ or CD8+ T cells sorted from blood, obtained in a trial of the OX40 agonist ivuxolimab. This receptor was obtained from an adult with an advanced solid tumor such as melanoma, head and neck, liver or kidney cancer. This chain joins TRBV11-2 to TRBJ1-4; the D gene is possibly TRBD1, with 6 bases matching. CDR3 reads: CASSLDRTDNEKLFF. Here is the DNA: TGTGCCAGCAGCTTAGACAGGACAGATAATGAAAAACTGTTTTTT. Joined to the reference TRBV11-2 and TRBJ1-4 proteins, this CDR3 gives the full variable domain: EAGVAQSPRYKIIEKRQSVAFWCNPISGHATLYWYQQILGQGPKLLIQFQNNGVVDDSQLPKDRFSAERLKGVDSTLKIQPAKLEDSAVYLCASSLDRTDNEKLFFGSGTQLSVL.